Listed below are T cell receptor beta chains from one sample, sequenced in a study of blood T cell repertoires in COVID-19. Sequencing used immunoSEQ multiplex PCR; TCRdb keeps in-frame clones, though not all of them. The sample shows a few hundred thousand clones, 70% to 90% of them seen only once. Source material: peripheral blood. Receptors originate from a human donor in a cohort sampled during active COVID-19. The CDR3 runs from the conserved cysteine through the conserved F or W. The D gene is left open where the match is weak. The listing skips clone size in some rows; elsewhere it reads once, few, many or a size class.

cdr3_length,v_call,j_call,clone_size,d_call,cdr3_aa,cdr3_nt
15,TRBV6-2/TRBV6-3,TRBJ1-1,.,TRBD1,CASSYSGTGDTEAFF,TGTGCCAGCAGTTATTCCGGGACAGGGGACACTGAAGCTTTCTTT
12,TRBV9,TRBJ2-3,.,TRBD1,CASSPGQGGQYF,TGTGCCAGCTCTCCGGGACAGGGAGGGCAGTATTTT
14,TRBV7-9,TRBJ2-7,.,.,CASSSHVGAYEQYF,TGTGCCAGCAGCTCGCACGTCGGGGCCTACGAGCAGTACTTC
17,TRBV7-6,TRBJ2-7,.,TRBD2,CASSSASGLAGFIGQYF,TGTGCCAGCAGCTCGGCCTCAGGACTAGCGGGATTCATCGGGCAGTACTTC
16,TRBV7-6,TRBJ2-7,once,TRBD2,CASSSYRGGGDYEQYF,TGTGCCAGCAGCTCATACAGGGGCGGGGGGGACTACGAGCAGTACTTC
13,TRBV14,TRBJ1-2,.,.,CASSLLSQYGYTF,TGTGCCAGCAGCCTTTTGTCCCAGTATGGCTACACCTTC
14,TRBV7-8,TRBJ1-2,.,.,CASSPPGRNYGYTF,TGTGCCAGCAGCCCCCCGGGTCGTAACTATGGCTACACCTTC
13,TRBV30,TRBJ1-1,.,TRBD1,CAWKGQMNTEAFF,TGTGCCTGGAAGGGACAGATGAACACTGAAGCTTTCTTT
17,TRBV6-2/TRBV6-3,TRBJ1-5,.,.,CASSHQSVWTANQPQHF,TGTGCCAGCAGTCACCAGTCCGTTTGGACAGCCAATCAGCCCCAGCATTTT
13,TRBV2,TRBJ1-1,.,.,CASSDVRGTEAFF,TGTGCCAGCAGTGACGTTCGGGGCACTGAAGCTTTCTTT
15,TRBV4-1,TRBJ1-2,.,.,CASSPSTGRDYGYTF,TGCGCCAGCAGCCCCTCTACTGGGAGGGACTATGGCTACACCTTC
16,TRBV7-9,TRBJ2-1,.,TRBD2,CASSFPKGGLSNEQFF,TGTGCCAGCAGCTTTCCCAAGGGAGGGCTCAGTAATGAGCAGTTCTTC
15,TRBV6-5,TRBJ1-5,.,.,CASSYGTGPDQPQHF,TGTGCCAGCAGTTACGGTACAGGGCCCGATCAGCCCCAGCATTTT
16,TRBV4-2,TRBJ2-1,once,TRBD2,CASSLKREGTYNEQFF,TGTGCCAGCAGCCTAAAGCGGGAGGGTACCTACAATGAGCAGTTCTTC
13,TRBV19,TRBJ2-7,.,TRBD2,CASSSSGRFEQYF,TGTGCCAGTAGTTCTAGCGGGAGGTTCGAGCAGTACTTC
14,TRBV11-3,TRBJ2-7,once,TRBD1,CASSLSGTGTKQYF,TGTGCCAGCAGCTTATCAGGGACAGGGACAAAGCAGTACTTC
14,TRBV19,TRBJ1-2,.,TRBD1,CASSPGQGVYGYTF,TGTGCCAGTAGTCCGGGACAGGGGGTCTATGGCTACACCTTC
14,TRBV28,TRBJ2-7,once,.,CASSLVTALGEQYF,TGTGCCAGCAGTTTGGTGACAGCTTTGGGGGAGCAGTACTTC
14,TRBV21-1,TRBJ2-7,.,.,CASSGGEPSYEQYF,TGTGCCAGCAGCGGGGGGGAGCCATCCTACGAGCAGTACTTC
16,TRBV11-1,TRBJ2-5,once,TRBD2,CASSPGLLREQETQYF,TGTGCCAGCAGCCCCGGGCTCCTGCGGGAGCAAGAGACCCAGTACTTC
16,TRBV2,TRBJ2-1,.,.,CASRSLIRRGYNEQFF,TGTGCCAGCAGGAGCCTCATACGGCGGGGATACAATGAGCAGTTCTTC
14,TRBV7-3,TRBJ1-2,.,.,CASSPDTFNYGYTF,TGTGCCAGCAGCCCGGACACCTTTAACTATGGCTACACCTTC
13,TRBV28,TRBJ1-2,.,.,CASRTHPSNGYTF,TGTGCCAGCCGGACTCATCCCTCCAATGGCTACACCTTC
15,TRBV15,TRBJ2-3,.,TRBD2,CATSRETSNIDTQYF,TGTGCCACCAGCAGAGAGACTAGCAATATAGATACGCAGTATTTT
16,TRBV14,TRBJ1-3,.,.,CASSQYVSTGGNTIYF,TGTGCCAGCAGCCAATATGTGTCGACAGGAGGAAACACCATATATTTT
19,TRBV24-1,TRBJ2-1,.,.,CATSPRGKGPDLSYNEQFF,TGTGCCACCAGTCCCCGGGGGAAGGGACCCGACCTCTCCTACAATGAGCAGTTCTTC